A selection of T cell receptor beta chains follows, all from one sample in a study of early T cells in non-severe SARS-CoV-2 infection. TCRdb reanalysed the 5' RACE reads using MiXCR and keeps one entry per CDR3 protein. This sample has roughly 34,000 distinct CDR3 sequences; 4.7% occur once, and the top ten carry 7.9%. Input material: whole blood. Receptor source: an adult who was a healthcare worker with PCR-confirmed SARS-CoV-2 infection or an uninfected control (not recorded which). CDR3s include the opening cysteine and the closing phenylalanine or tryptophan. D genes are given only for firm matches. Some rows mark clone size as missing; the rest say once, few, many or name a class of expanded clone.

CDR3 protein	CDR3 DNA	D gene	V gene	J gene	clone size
CSALLDGSYNSPLHF	TGCAGTGCTCTATTGGACGGCTCCTATAATTCACCCCTCCACTTT	.	TRBV20-1	TRBJ1-6	many
CSARDPVNTEAFF	TGCAGTGCTAGAGATCCGGTGAACACTGAAGCTTTCTTT	.	TRBV20-1	TRBJ1-1	.
CASSVVSGNTGELFF	TGTGCCAGCAGCGTAGTTTCGGGTAACACCGGGGAGCTGTTTTTT	.	TRBV9	TRBJ2-2	few
CASRVAGGSRTQYF	TGTGCCAGCAGAGTAGCGGGGGGCTCCCGTACGCAGTATTTT	TRBD2	TRBV2	TRBJ2-3	few
CSARGTGAQETQYF	TGCAGTGCCAGAGGGACAGGGGCTCAAGAGACCCAGTACTTC	TRBD1	TRBV20-1	TRBJ2-5	many
CASSERASRETQYF	TGTGCCAGCAGTGAAAGGGCTAGCCGAGAGACCCAGTACTTC	.	TRBV2	TRBJ2-5	few
CASSPTSGGAIDTQYF	TGCGCCAGCAGCCCAACTAGCGGGGGGGCTATAGATACGCAGTATTTT	TRBD2	TRBV5-1	TRBJ2-3	.
CASRLTGVGNEQFF	TGTGCCAGTAGGCTAACAGGGGTGGGCAATGAGCAGTTCTTC	TRBD1	TRBV19	TRBJ2-1	many
CASSNRQPHQPQHF	TGTGCCAGCAGCAATCGACAGCCGCATCAGCCCCAGCATTTT	.	TRBV9	TRBJ1-5	few
CASSQGFRQGAYEQYF	TGCGCCAGCAGCCAAGGATTTCGCCAGGGGGCCTACGAGCAGTACTTC	TRBD1	TRBV4-1	TRBJ2-7	.
CASSGDLTPPLHF	TGTGCCAGCAGCGGGGACCTAACGCCACCCCTCCACTTT	.	TRBV9	TRBJ1-6	many
CASSVSRYPEESPLHF	TGTGCCAGCAGCGTATCGAGATACCCCGAAGAGTCACCCCTCCACTTT	.	TRBV9	TRBJ1-6	many
CASSSGTGSPLHF	TGTGCCAGCAGCTCCGGGACAGGCTCTCCCCTCCACTTT	TRBD1	TRBV13	TRBJ1-6	.
CASTIGRGYGYTF	TGTGCCTCGACTATTGGCAGGGGCTATGGCTACACCTTC	.	TRBV19	TRBJ1-2	many
CASSRGLAGGQGTGELFF	TGCGCCAGCAGCCGTGGACTAGCGGGGGGCCAGGGCACCGGGGAGCTGTTTTTT	TRBD2	TRBV4-3	TRBJ2-2	many
CSARDQEFSRSYNSPLHF	TGCAGTGCTAGGGATCAGGAATTTTCCCGCTCCTATAATTCACCCCTCCACTTT	.	TRBV20-1	TRBJ1-6	.
CATSNRAGYNEQFF	TGTGCCACCAGCAATCGGGCCGGGTACAATGAGCAGTTCTTC	.	TRBV15	TRBJ2-1	.
CASSQSTGLTDTQYF	TGTGCCAGCTCGCAATCGACAGGGCTCACAGATACGCAGTATTTT	TRBD1	TRBV28	TRBJ2-3	.
CATSRDTGATEAFF	TGTGCCACCAGCAGAGATACGGGCGCTACTGAAGCTTTCTTT	.	TRBV15	TRBJ1-1	many
CAWGAGTDNYGYTF	TGTGCCTGGGGGGCCGGGACGGATAACTATGGCTACACCTTC	.	TRBV30	TRBJ1-2	many
CASSFPGETQYF	TGTGCCAGCAGCTTCCCAGGAGAGACCCAGTACTTC	.	TRBV7-2	TRBJ2-5	.
CASRGTHANTGELFF	TGTGCCAGCAGGGGGACTCACGCGAACACCGGGGAGCTGTTTTTT	.	TRBV2	TRBJ2-2	many
CASSVGQSSYEQYF	TGTGCCAGCAGTGTCGGACAGAGCTCCTACGAGCAGTACTTC	.	TRBV6-5	TRBJ2-7	.
CASSLSAPQETQYF	TGTGCCAGCAGCTTGTCCGCCCCTCAAGAGACCCAGTACTTC	.	TRBV12-3/TRBV12-4	TRBJ2-5	many
CASSLSRTGERGYTF	TGTGCCAGCAGTTTATCGAGGACAGGAGAAAGGGGCTACACCTTC	TRBD1	TRBV27	TRBJ1-2	many
CASSWKGLSYNEQFF	TGTGCCAGCAGTTGGAAGGGACTCTCCTACAATGAGCAGTTCTTC	.	TRBV6-2/TRBV6-3	TRBJ2-1	many
CSARDQRVEQYF	TGCAGTGCTAGAGATCAGAGAGTAGAGCAGTACTTC	.	TRBV20-1	TRBJ2-7	many
CASSSTWTGENEQFF	TGCGCCAGCAGCTCGACTTGGACAGGGGAAAATGAGCAGTTCTTC	TRBD1	TRBV5-1	TRBJ2-1	many
CASSYTRQGAEAFF	TGTGCCAGCAGCTATACCAGACAGGGGGCAGAAGCTTTCTTT	TRBD1	TRBV11-2	TRBJ1-1	many
CASSQLGVNTGELFF	TGTGCCAGCAGCCAGTTAGGGGTGAACACCGGGGAGCTGTTTTTT	.	TRBV7-2	TRBJ2-2	many
CASSLGASGNNEQFF	TGTGCCAGCAGCTTAGGGGCTAGCGGAAACAATGAGCAGTTCTTC	TRBD2	TRBV7-8	TRBJ2-1	many
CAISQDSYEQYF	TGTGCCATCAGCCAGGACAGCTACGAGCAGTACTTC	.	TRBV10-3	TRBJ2-7	many
CASSLGIGYEQYF	TGTGCCAGCAGCTTAGGGATAGGATACGAGCAGTACTTC	.	TRBV7-6	TRBJ2-7	medium-sized
CASSPLLGDENTEAFF	TGTGCCAGCAGCCCACTATTGGGGGATGAAAACACTGAAGCTTTCTTT	.	TRBV7-6	TRBJ1-1	many
CATSDFHYGQTRNYGYTF	TGTGCCACCAGTGATTTTCATTACGGACAGACCAGAAACTATGGCTACACCTTC	.	TRBV24-1	TRBJ1-2	many
CASSLVADGSYEQYF	TGTGCCAGCAGCTTAGTGGCAGATGGGAGCTACGAGCAGTACTTC	.	TRBV11-2	TRBJ2-7	few
CASSPTAIYEQFF	TGTGCCAGCAGCCCGACAGCCATCTATGAGCAGTTCTTC	.	TRBV6-2/TRBV6-3	TRBJ2-1	many
CASSQGDRGGGQPQHF	TGCGCCAGCAGCCAAGGTGACAGGGGCGGCGGTCAGCCCCAGCATTTT	TRBD1	TRBV4-1	TRBJ1-5	.
CSALVTRSGEKLFF	TGCAGTGCTCTCGTTACTCGGTCGGGTGAAAAACTGTTTTTT	.	TRBV20-1	TRBJ1-4	many
CASSFRDRGTGNTIYF	TGTGCCAGCAGCTTCCGTGACAGGGGGACTGGAAACACCATATATTTT	TRBD1	TRBV7-9	TRBJ1-3	few
CAWSQGDYQPQHF	TGTGCCTGGAGCCAGGGCGATTATCAGCCCCAGCATTTT	.	TRBV30	TRBJ1-5	many
CASSFQNTDTQYF	TGTGCCAGCAGCTTCCAGAATACAGATACGCAGTATTTT	.	TRBV11-2	TRBJ2-3	.
CASTHGDSGNTIYF	TGTGCCAGCACTCACGGGGACTCTGGAAACACCATATATTTT	.	TRBV6-1	TRBJ1-3	.
CASSPDSLETQYF	TGTGCCAGCAGTCCGGACTCATTAGAGACCCAGTACTTC	.	TRBV7-6	TRBJ2-5	many
CASSSPKGQNYGYTF	TGTGCCAGCAGCTCCCCCAAGGGACAGAACTATGGCTACACCTTC	TRBD1	TRBV7-9	TRBJ1-2	many
CASRTTGGNQPQHF	TGTGCCAGCAGAACGACAGGAGGAAATCAGCCCCAGCATTTT	.	TRBV6-5	TRBJ1-5	.
CASSLPRGEQYF	TGTGCCAGCAGCTTACCCCGAGGCGAGCAGTACTTC	.	TRBV7-2	TRBJ2-7	many
CASSLLVQETQYF	TGTGCCAGCAGCTTATTGGTCCAAGAGACCCAGTACTTC	.	TRBV7-9	TRBJ2-5	many
CASSSYRSDTQYF	TGTGCCAGCAGTTCGTACAGGTCGGATACGCAGTATTTT	.	TRBV27	TRBJ2-3	few
CASSSPGEGRTDTQYF	TGTGCCAGCAGTTCCCCAGGCGAGGGGCGCACAGATACGCAGTATTTT	.	TRBV28	TRBJ2-3	many
CSAPRQGGGYGYTF	TGCAGTGCTCCACGACAGGGCGGGGGCTATGGCTACACCTTC	TRBD1	TRBV20-1	TRBJ1-2	many